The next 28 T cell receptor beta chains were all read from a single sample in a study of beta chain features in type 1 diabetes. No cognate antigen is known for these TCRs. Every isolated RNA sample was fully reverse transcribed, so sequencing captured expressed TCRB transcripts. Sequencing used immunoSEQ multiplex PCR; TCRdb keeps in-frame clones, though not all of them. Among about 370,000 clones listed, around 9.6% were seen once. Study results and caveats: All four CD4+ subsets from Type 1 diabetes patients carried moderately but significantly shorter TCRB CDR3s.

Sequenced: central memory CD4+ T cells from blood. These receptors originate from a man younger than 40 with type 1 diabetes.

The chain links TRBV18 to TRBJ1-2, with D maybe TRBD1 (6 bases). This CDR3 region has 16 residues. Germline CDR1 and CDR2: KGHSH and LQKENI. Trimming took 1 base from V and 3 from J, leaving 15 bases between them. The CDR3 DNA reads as TGTGCCAGCTCACCACGGGTACAGGGAAACGACTATGGCTACACCTTC. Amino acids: CASSPRVQGNDYGYTF.

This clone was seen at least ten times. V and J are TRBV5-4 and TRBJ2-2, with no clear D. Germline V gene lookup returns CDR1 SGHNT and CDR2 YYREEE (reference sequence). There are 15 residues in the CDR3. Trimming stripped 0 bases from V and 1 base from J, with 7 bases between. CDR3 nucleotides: TGTGCCAGCAGCTTGGGATGGAGGAACACCGGGGAGCTGTTTTTT. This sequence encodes CASSLGWRNTGELFF.

The CDR3 bases are TGTGCCAGCAGGGACAGGGTTGGGAGCACCGGGGAGCTGTTTTTT. Its protein product is CASRDRVGSTGELFF. The chain couples TRBV7-2 to TRBJ2-2, with 8 positions matching TRBD1. From germline, CDR1 is SGHTA and CDR2 FQGNSA. Trimming cost V 6 bases and J 4 bases; bases outside gene matches: 7. The CDR3 extends over 15 amino acids.

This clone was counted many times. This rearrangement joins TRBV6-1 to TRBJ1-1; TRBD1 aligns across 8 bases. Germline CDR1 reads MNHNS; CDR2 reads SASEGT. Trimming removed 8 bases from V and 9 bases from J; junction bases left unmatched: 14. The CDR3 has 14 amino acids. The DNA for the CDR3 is TGTGCCAGCGTTCTGTTCGTTGGGACAGGCAAAGCTTTCTTT. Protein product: CASVLFVGTGKAFF.

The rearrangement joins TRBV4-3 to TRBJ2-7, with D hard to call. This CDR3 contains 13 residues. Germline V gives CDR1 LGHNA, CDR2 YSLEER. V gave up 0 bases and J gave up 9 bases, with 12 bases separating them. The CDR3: CASSQDQNLGQYF. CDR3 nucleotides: TGCGCCAGCAGCCAAGATCAGAACTTAGGGCAGTACTTC.

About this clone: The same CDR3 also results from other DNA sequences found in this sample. The CDR3 coding sequence is TGTGCCAGCTCACCTCCCTCGGTCCGGGACACTGAAGCTTTCTTT. It translates to CASSPPSVRDTEAFF. This chain uses TRBV18 with TRBJ1-1; D is ambiguous. Per germline, CDR1 KGHSH and CDR2 LQKENI. V lost 3 bases, J lost 3 bases, and 14 bases lay in between. The CDR3 extends over 15 amino acids. The complete variable domain, with remaining parts taken from reference TRBV18 and TRBJ1-1, reads NAGVMQNPRHLVRRRGQEARLRCSPMKGHSHVYWYRQLPEEGLKFMVYLQKENIIDESGMPKERFSAEFPKEGPSILRIQQVVRGDSAAYFCASSPPSVRDTEAFFGQGTRLTVV.

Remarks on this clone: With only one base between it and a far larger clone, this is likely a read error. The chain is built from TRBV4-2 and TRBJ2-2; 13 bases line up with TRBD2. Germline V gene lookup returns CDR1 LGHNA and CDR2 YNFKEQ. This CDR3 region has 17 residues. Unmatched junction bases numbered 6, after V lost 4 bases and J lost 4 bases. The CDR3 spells CASSLRTSGRPTGELFF. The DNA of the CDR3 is TGTGCCAGCAGCCTACGGACTAGCGGGAGACCCACCGGGGAGCTGTTTTTT.

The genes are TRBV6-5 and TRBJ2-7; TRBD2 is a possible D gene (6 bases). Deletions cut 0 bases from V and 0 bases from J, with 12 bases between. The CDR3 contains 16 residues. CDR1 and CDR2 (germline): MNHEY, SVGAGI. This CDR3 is CASSYSSAGSSYEQYF. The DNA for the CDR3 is TGTGCCAGCAGTTACTCCTCGGCGGGGAGCTCCTACGAGCAGTACTTC.

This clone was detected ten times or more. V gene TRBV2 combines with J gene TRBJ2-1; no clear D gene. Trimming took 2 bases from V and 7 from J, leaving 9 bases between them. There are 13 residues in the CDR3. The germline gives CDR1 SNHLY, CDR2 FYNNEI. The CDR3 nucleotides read TGTGCCAGCAGTGAAATGCCCCGGAATGAGCAGTTCTTC. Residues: CASSEMPRNEQFF. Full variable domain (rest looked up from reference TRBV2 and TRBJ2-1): EPEVTQTPSHQVTQMGQEVILRCVPISNHLYFYWYRQILGQKVEFLVSFYNNEISEKSEIFDDQFSVERPDGSNFTLKIRSTKLEDSAMYFCASSEMPRNEQFFGPGTRLTVL.

The CDR3 region is CASSLGGPSRSYNEQFF. In DNA, the CDR3 is TGTGCCAGCAGCTTGGGAGGCCCGTCTAGATCCTACAATGAGCAGTTCTTC. This rearrangement joins TRBV5-6 to TRBJ2-1; D call uncertain. V dropped 0 bases and J dropped 1 base, with 14 bases sitting between them. The CDR3 has 17 residues. Per germline, CDR1 SGHDT and CDR2 YYEEEE. The full variable domain, its missing parts supplied by reference TRBV5-6 and TRBJ2-1, is DAGVTQSPTHLIKTRGQQVTLRCSPKSGHDTVSWYQQALGQGPQFIFQYYEEEERQRGNFPDRFSGHQFPNYSSELNVNALLLGDSALYLCASSLGGPSRSYNEQFFGPGTRLTVL.

The CDR3 loop reads CASSPGRAKNIQYF. The CDR3 DNA follows: TGTGCCAGCAGCCCCGGACGGGCCAAAAACATTCAGTACTTC. The chain is built from TRBV7-2 and TRBJ2-4; D unresolved. Trimming removed 5 bases from V and 1 base from J, with 9 bases in between. The V gene's germline CDR1 is SGHTA and CDR2 FQGNSA. The CDR3 is 14 residues long.

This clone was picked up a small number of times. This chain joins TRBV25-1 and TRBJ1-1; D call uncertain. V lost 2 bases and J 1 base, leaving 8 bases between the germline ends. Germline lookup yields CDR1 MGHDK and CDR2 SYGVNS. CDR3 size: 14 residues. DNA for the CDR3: TGTGCCAGCAGTGAACGGTGGGGGAACACTGAAGCTTTCTTT. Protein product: CASSERWGNTEAFF. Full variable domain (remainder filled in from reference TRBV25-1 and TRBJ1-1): EADIYQTPRYLVIGTGKKITLECSQTMGHDKMYWYQQDPGMELHLIHYSYGVNSTEKGDLSSESTVSRIRTEHFPLTLESARPSHTSQYLCASSERWGNTEAFFGQGTRLTVV.

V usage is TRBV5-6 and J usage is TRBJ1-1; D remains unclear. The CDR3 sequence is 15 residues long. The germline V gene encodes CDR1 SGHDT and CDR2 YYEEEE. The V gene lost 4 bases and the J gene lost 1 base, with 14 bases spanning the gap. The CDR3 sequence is CASSPSIGRNTEAFF. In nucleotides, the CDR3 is TGTGCCAGCAGCCCCTCAATCGGCAGGAACACTGAAGCTTTCTTT.

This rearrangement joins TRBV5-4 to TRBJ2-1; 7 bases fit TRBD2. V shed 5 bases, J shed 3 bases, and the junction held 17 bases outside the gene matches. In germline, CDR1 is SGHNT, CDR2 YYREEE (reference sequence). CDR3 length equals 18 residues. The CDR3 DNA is TGTGCCAGCAGACGAGGCCTACCGAGCGGGGTCAACTACAATGAGCAGTTCTTC. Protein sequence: CASRRGLPSGVNYNEQFF.

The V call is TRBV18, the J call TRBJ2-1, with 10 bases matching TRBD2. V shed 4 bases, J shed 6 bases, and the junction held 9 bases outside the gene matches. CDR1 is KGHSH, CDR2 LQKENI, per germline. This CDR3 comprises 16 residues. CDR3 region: CASSRPLAGDVNEQFF. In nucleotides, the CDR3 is TGTGCCAGCTCACGCCCCCTAGCGGGAGACGTCAATGAGCAGTTCTTC.

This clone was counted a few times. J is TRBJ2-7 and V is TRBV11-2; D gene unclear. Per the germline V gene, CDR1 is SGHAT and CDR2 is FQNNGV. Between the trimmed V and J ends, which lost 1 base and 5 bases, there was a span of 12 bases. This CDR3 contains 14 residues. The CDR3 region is CASSLGGDLDEQYF. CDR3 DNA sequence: TGTGCCAGCAGCTTAGGTGGGGATTTAGACGAGCAGTACTTC.

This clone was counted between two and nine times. Written as DNA, the CDR3 is TGTGCCAGCTCACCACTTGAGATTTGGGAGCAGTACTTC. Residues: CASSPLEIWEQYF. The rearrangement uses TRBV18 and TRBJ2-7; D uncertain. Germline loops: CDR1 KGHSH, CDR2 LQKENI. The CDR3 extends over 13 amino acids. The germline V and J ends were trimmed by 1 base and 7 bases, with 11 bases remaining between them.

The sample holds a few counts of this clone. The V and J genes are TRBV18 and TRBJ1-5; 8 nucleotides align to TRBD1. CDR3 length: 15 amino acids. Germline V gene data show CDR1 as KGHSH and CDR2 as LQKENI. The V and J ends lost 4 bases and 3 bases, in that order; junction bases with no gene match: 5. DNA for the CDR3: TGTGCCAGCTCACGGGGACAGGCCGACAATCAGCCCCAGCATTTT. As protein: CASSRGQADNQPQHF.

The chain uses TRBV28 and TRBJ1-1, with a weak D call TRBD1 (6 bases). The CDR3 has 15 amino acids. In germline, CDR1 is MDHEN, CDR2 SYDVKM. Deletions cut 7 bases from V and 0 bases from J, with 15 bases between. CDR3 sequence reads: CASISPTGMNTEAFF. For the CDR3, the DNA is TGTGCCAGCATATCACCAACAGGGATGAACACTGAAGCTTTCTTT.

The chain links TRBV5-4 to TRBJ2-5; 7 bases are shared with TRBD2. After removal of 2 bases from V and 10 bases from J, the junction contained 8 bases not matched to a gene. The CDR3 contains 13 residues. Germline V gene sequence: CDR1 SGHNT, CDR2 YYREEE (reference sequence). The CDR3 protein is CASSLGLGKLQYF. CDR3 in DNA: TGTGCCAGCAGCTTAGGACTAGGAAAGCTCCAGTACTTC.

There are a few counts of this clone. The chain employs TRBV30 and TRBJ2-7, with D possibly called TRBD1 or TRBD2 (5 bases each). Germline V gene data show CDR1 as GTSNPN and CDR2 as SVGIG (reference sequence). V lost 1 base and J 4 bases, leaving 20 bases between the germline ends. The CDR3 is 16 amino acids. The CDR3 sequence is CAWSGFVGTKRYEQYF. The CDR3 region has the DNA TGTGCCTGGAGTGGATTTGTGGGGACCAAAAGGTACGAGCAGTACTTC.

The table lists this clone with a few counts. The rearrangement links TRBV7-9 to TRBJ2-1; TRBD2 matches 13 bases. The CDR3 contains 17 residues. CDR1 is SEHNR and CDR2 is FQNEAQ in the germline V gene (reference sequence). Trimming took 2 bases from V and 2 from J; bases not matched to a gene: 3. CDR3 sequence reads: CASSLTGTSGTYNEQFF. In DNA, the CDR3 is TGTGCCAGCAGCTTAACCGGGACTAGCGGGACCTACAATGAGCAGTTCTTC.

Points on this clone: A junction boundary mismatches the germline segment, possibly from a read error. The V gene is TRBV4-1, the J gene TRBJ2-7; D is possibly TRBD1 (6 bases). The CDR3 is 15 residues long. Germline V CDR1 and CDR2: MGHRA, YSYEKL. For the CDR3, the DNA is TGCGCCAGCAGCCTCTCTCCAGGGGCCACGTTTCTACCGAACTTC. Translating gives CASSLSPGATFLPNF.

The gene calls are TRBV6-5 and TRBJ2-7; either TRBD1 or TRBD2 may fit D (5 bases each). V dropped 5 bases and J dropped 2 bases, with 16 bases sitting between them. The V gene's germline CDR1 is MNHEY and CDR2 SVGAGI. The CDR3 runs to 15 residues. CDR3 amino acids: CASSPPGTDTYEQYF. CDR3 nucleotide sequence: TGTGCCAGCAGTCCCCCCGGGACGGATACCTACGAGCAGTACTTC.

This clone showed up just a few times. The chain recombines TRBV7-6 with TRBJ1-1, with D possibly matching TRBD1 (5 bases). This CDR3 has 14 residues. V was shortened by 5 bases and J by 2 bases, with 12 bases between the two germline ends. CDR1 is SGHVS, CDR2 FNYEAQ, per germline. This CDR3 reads CASSEQGGNTEAFF. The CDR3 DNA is TGTGCCAGCAGCGAGCAGGGTGGAAACACTGAAGCTTTCTTT.

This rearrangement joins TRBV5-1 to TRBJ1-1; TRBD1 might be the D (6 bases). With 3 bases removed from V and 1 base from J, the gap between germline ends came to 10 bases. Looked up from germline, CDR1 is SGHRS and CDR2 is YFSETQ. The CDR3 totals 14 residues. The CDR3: CASSWGTPNTEAFF. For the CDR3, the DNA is TGCGCCAGCAGCTGGGGGACACCGAACACTGAAGCTTTCTTT.

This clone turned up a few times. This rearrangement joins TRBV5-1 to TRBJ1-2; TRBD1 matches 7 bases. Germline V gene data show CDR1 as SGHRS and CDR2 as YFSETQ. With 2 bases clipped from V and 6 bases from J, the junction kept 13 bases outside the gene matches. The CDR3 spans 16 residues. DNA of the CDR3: TGCGCCAGCAGCTTTTTAGGCCAGGGGGTGGTCGATGGCTACACCTTC. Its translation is CASSFLGQGVVDGYTF.

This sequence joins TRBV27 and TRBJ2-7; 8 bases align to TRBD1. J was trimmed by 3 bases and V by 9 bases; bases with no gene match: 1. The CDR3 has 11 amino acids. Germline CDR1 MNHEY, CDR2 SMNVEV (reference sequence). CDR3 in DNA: TGTGCCAGACAGGGGGGCTACGAGCAGTACTTC. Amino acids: CARQGGYEQYF.